The clone carrying this TCR beta chain was picked up many times. Its cognate antigen is unknown. Samples came from axillary lymph nodes draining the breast cancer. The data derive from a study of breast tumors, draining lymph nodes, adjacent tissues. General study points: Tumors had less TCR diversity than lymph nodes, more than nontumor tissue. Findings are consistent with lymph node origin and intratumoral expansion of most tumor T cells. That most tumor T cells come from lymph nodes remained unproven. Luminal-like breast cancer showed significantly greater tumor-nontumor repertoire similarity than basal-like breast cancer did.

TCRdb re-called the multiplex PCR reads with MiXCR, one entry per CDR3 protein. In the table there are approximately 230,000 distinct CDR3 sequences, 30% to 35% of which are singletons. Germline-derived CDR1 and CDR2 are DFQATT and SNEGSKA (reference sequence). CDR3 size: 14 residues. Trimming stripped 1 base from V and 2 bases from J, with 10 bases between. This TCR was recovered from a female donor with breast cancer. Some clones in this sample may be carry-over from other donors' samples. The chain couples TRBV20-1 to TRBJ2-3; D is uncertain. The source material was axillary lymph node tissue. The CDR3 nucleotides read TGCAGTGCTAGAGTAGCTCCCCACACAGATACGCAGTATTTT. This sequence encodes CSARVAPHTDTQYF.